The sequence of this TCR beta chain was determined in a study of blood T cell repertoires in COVID-19. Overall study: The cDNA or gDNA used as material had been derived from T cells, B-cell-depleted T cells, or PBMCs.

Which cohort a participant joined came from the clinical history participants gave. Using immunoSEQ multiplex PCR, the repertoire was profiled, and TCRdb retains in-frame clones only, with some absent. The sample consists of 150,000 or so clones, around four fifths of them appearing once. Sequencing used PBMCs or T cells enriched from blood (not recorded which). This TCR was recovered from a man aged 70 or older who had been exposed to COVID-19.

The CDR3 DNA reads as TGTGCCAGCAGTTCGGGACTGGGCGGCTACACCTTC. It is translated as CASSSGLGGYTF. This chain uses TRBV12-3 or TRBV12-4 with TRBJ1-2; a possible D gene is TRBD1 (5 bases). The CDR3 is made up of 12 amino acids. The V and J ends lost 4 bases and 8 bases respectively, with 11 bases between them.